One sample yielded the 25 T cell receptor beta chains listed below, sequenced in a study of cytomegalovirus exposure and HLA in healthy donors. Assay: immunoSEQ multiplex PCR; the TCRdb copy retains only in-frame clones and omits some. The sample lists some 130,000 clones, 70% to 90% occurring once. Material: PBMCs. All receptors come from a young man in good health and CMV-seronegative.

CDR3 amino acids: CAGGDRGSEQPQHF. For the CDR3, the DNA is TGTGCAGGGGGGGACAGGGGTTCGGAACAGCCCCAGCATTTT. V and J are TRBV6-5 and TRBJ1-5; 10 bases map to TRBD1. The CDR3 runs to 14 residues. Germline V CDR1 and CDR2: MNHEY, SVGAGI.

The chain links TRBV27 to TRBJ1-5; D is possibly TRBD1 (6 bases). CDR3 length equals 15 residues. V lost 6 bases and J lost 0, with 12 bases in between. The germline V gene encodes CDR1 MNHEY and CDR2 SMNVEV (reference sequence). CDR3 bases: TGTGCCAGCAGGGTTCAGGGGTATAGCAATCAGCCCCAGCATTTT. Protein sequence: CASRVQGYSNQPQHF.

This chain connects TRBV15 to TRBJ2-1; no clear D. Germline loops: CDR1 LNHNV, CDR2 YYDKDF (reference sequence). Trimming shortened V by 3 bases and J by 3 bases, and 3 bases separated the two germline ends. The CDR3 is made up of 12 amino acids. The CDR3 region is CATSSIYNEQFF. The CDR3 bases are TGTGCCACCAGCAGTATCTACAATGAGCAGTTCTTC.

The genes are TRBV10-3 and TRBJ2-1; 8 nucleotides match TRBD1. The germline V gene encodes CDR1 ENHRY and CDR2 SYGVKD. Trimming removed 9 bases from V and 5 bases from J; junction bases left unmatched: 6. The CDR3 runs to 13 residues. CDR3 amino acids: CAMTGQGHNEQFF. CDR3 sequence (DNA): TGTGCCATGACAGGACAGGGCCACAATGAGCAGTTCTTC.

The chain combines TRBV5-4 with TRBJ2-5, with a possible D match to TRBD1 (6 bases). The ends were cut back, 4 bases at V and 5 bases at J, with 15 bases in the middle. Germline loops: CDR1 SGHNT, CDR2 YYREEE (reference sequence). The CDR3 runs to 14 residues. The CDR3 is CASSTQVGAETQYF. CDR3 DNA: TGTGCCAGCAGCACCCAAGTGGGGGCCGAGACCCAGTACTTC.

The chain carries TRBV2 and TRBJ2-7, with 9 bases fitting TRBD1. The germline gives CDR1 SNHLY, CDR2 FYNNEI. The CDR3 consists of 17 residues. V shed 6 bases and J 1 base; nucleotides not matched to a gene: 13. CDR3 sequence: CASRADRGGLLSYEQYF. Here the CDR3 DNA reads TGTGCCAGCAGGGCGGACAGGGGCGGACTCCTGTCCTACGAGCAGTACTTC.

V usage is TRBV6-5 and J usage is TRBJ2-2; 10 positions agree with TRBD1. CDR1 MNHEY and CDR2 SVGAGI come from the germline V gene. This CDR3 is built from 14 residues. The junction had 7 bases not matched to a gene; V was cut back by 10 bases and J by 5 bases. CDR3: CATDRGRGTGELFF. In DNA, the CDR3 is TGTGCCACCGACAGGGGGCGCGGTACCGGGGAGCTGTTTTTT.

The chain joins TRBV27 to TRBJ2-1; weak D call: TRBD1 (5 bases). Trimming pared 4 bases from V and 0 bases from J, leaving 10 bases between. CDR1 is MNHEY and CDR2 is SMNVEV in the germline V gene (reference sequence). The CDR3 is 15 amino acids. This chain's CDR3 is CASSSRASSYNEQFF. The DNA for the CDR3 is TGTGCCAGCAGTTCCAGGGCCAGCTCCTACAATGAGCAGTTCTTC.

J is TRBJ1-1 and V is TRBV6-1; D might be TRBD1 (5 bases). This CDR3 is 14 amino acids long. Per germline, CDR1 MNHNS and CDR2 SASEGT. V lost 7 bases and J 4 bases, leaving 16 bases between the germline ends. CDR3 DNA sequence: TGTGCCAGCACCCCGAATTTGGGGGGCACTGAAGCTTTCTTT. This sequence encodes CASTPNLGGTEAFF.

The chain recombines TRBV7-2 with TRBJ1-2; possibly TRBD1 for D (5 bases). The CDR3 sequence is 14 residues long. Trimming left V 1 base short and J 8 bases short, with 14 bases between. Germline CDR1 reads SGHTA; CDR2 reads FQGNSA. The CDR3 is CASSLGVPRGGYTF. The CDR3, as DNA: TGTGCCAGCAGCTTAGGGGTCCCTAGGGGAGGCTACACCTTC.

The chain employs TRBV25-1 and TRBJ2-5; D unresolved. The V end lost 3 bases, the J end lost 5 bases, and 10 bases lay between the germline ends. CDR3 size: 13 residues. Germline V gives CDR1 MGHDK, CDR2 SYGVNS. CDR3 residues: CASSDATAETQYF. CDR3 bases: TGTGCCAGCAGTGATGCTACTGCGGAGACCCAGTACTTC.

The rearrangement joins TRBV7-2 to TRBJ2-1; possibly TRBD2 for D (5 bases). The CDR3 length is 13 residues. Per germline, CDR1 SGHTA and CDR2 FQGNSA. Trimming took 5 bases from V and 5 from J, leaving 10 bases between them. The CDR3 nucleotides read TGTGCCAGCAGCCCCCGGGGTGACAATGAGCAGTTCTTC. This gives the protein CASSPRGDNEQFF.

This sequence joins TRBV21-1 and TRBJ2-7; the table calls TRBD2, which could not be checked here. TRBV21-1 is annotated as a pseudogene. This CDR3 is 13 amino acids long. The CDR3 sequence: CASSKAWRYEQYF. For the CDR3, the DNA is TGTGCCAGCAGCAAAGCGTGGAGATACGAGCAGTACTTC.

The DNA of the CDR3 is TGTGCCAGCAGTTTTAGGCCCGGGGTAGATACGCAGTATTTT. Its translation: CASSFRPGVDTQYF. This chain uses TRBV27 with TRBJ2-3, with D possibly matching TRBD2 (5 bases). Trimming removed 3 bases from V and 5 bases from J, with 12 bases in between. The CDR3 totals 14 residues. Per the germline V gene, CDR1 is MNHEY and CDR2 is SMNVEV (reference sequence).

The chain links TRBV5-4 to TRBJ2-1, with TRBD2 as a possible D gene (5 bases). V lost 4 bases and J lost 4, with 15 bases in between. The CDR3 has 15 amino acids. Germline-derived CDR1 and CDR2 are SGHNT and YYREEE (reference sequence). CDR3 sequence: CASSPDRTGYNEQFF. The CDR3 nucleotides are TGTGCCAGCAGCCCGGACCGGACGGGGTACAATGAGCAGTTCTTC.

The chain uses TRBV29-1 and TRBJ1-2; no clear D gene. There are 15 residues in the CDR3. Trimming removed 6 bases from V and 3 bases from J, with 20 bases in between. The V gene's germline CDR1 is SQVTM and CDR2 ANQGSEA. In nucleotides, the CDR3 is TGCAGCGTCCTTAGTGGAGGCCGGGGAGACTATGGCTACACCTTC. Its protein product is CSVLSGGRGDYGYTF.

The rearrangement uses TRBV19 and TRBJ1-1; 7 bases map to TRBD1. V trimming: 7 bases; J trimming: 4 bases; junction bases outside the gene matches: 15. Per the germline V gene, CDR1 is LNHDA and CDR2 is SQIVND (reference sequence). This CDR3 is built from 16 residues. CDR3 sequence (DNA): TGTGCCAGTATTCAGGGGGGAGGATTCTTCTCCACTGAAGCTTTCTTT. This translates into CASIQGGGFFSTEAFF.

The chain recombines TRBV15 with TRBJ2-3; TRBD1 matches at 9 bases. Germline CDR1 LNHNV, CDR2 YYDKDF (reference sequence). The V gene end was trimmed by 0 bases and the J gene end by 1 base; junction bases not matched to a gene: 5. The CDR3 runs to 17 residues. The CDR3 loop reads CATSREGQGPGTDTQYF. DNA for the CDR3: TGTGCCACCAGCAGAGAGGGACAGGGTCCGGGCACAGATACGCAGTATTTT.

A few counts support this clone. The rearrangement joins TRBV5-1 to TRBJ2-6; a possible D gene is TRBD2 (5 bases). Germline V gene lookup returns CDR1 SGHRS and CDR2 YFSETQ. V was pared by 4 bases and J by 4 bases, with 9 bases between. The CDR3 spans 14 residues. CDR3 residues: CASSTDSGANVLTF. As DNA, the CDR3 is TGCGCCAGCAGCACGGACTCCGGGGCCAACGTCCTGACTTTC.

The chain has TRBV14 and TRBJ1-1, with D uncertain. V lost 0 bases and J lost 4, with 18 bases in between. The CDR3 length is 17 residues. The germline gives CDR1 SGHDN, CDR2 FVKESK. CDR3 bases: TGTGCCAGCAGCCAAGATCCCCTCGGTCGGGGTGGCACTGAAGCTTTCTTT. Its translation: CASSQDPLGRGGTEAFF.

V is TRBV5-1 and J is TRBJ2-7; D might be TRBD1 (6 bases). V gave up 1 base and J gave up 3 bases, with 11 bases separating them. CDR1 is SGHRS and CDR2 is YFSETQ in the germline V gene. The CDR3 runs to 14 residues. The CDR3 loop is CASSLLQQGYEQYF. The CDR3 bases are TGCGCCAGCAGCTTGCTCCAACAGGGCTACGAGCAGTACTTC.

J is TRBJ2-3 and V is TRBV9; D gene unclear. Germline V lookup: CDR1 SGDLS, CDR2 YYNGEE. V dropped 3 bases and J dropped 2 bases, with 4 bases sitting between them. CDR3 length: 12 residues. In nucleotides, the CDR3 is TGTGCCAGCAGCGAATACACAGATACGCAGTATTTT. Its translation is CASSEYTDTQYF.

The V and J genes are TRBV9 and TRBJ2-7, with TRBD2 as a possible D gene (5 bases). The CDR3 covers 16 residues. V shed 0 bases and J shed 5 bases, with 18 bases lying between them. Germline V gene data show CDR1 as SGDLS and CDR2 as YYNGEE. The CDR3 loop is CASSVGVGVGTDEQYF. The CDR3 nucleotides are TGTGCCAGCAGCGTAGGCGTGGGAGTAGGCACCGACGAGCAGTACTTC.

The gene calls are TRBV6-1 and TRBJ1-4; 9 bases agree with TRBD1. The germline CDR1 and CDR2 sequences are MNHNS and SASEGT. The CDR3 totals 16 residues. The V gene end was trimmed by 4 bases and the J gene end by 7 bases; junction bases not matched to a gene: 10. CDR3: CASSVRDRVPTEKLFF. The CDR3, as DNA: TGTGCCAGCAGTGTCCGGGACAGGGTTCCTACTGAAAAACTGTTTTTT.

V and J are TRBV25-1 and TRBJ2-2, with a weak D call TRBD2 (6 bases). Deletions cut 1 base from V and 4 bases from J, with 10 bases between. The CDR3 runs to 15 residues. CDR1 and CDR2 (germline): MGHDK, SYGVNS. This CDR3 is CASSEWGVGTGELFF. For the CDR3, the DNA is TGTGCCAGCAGTGAATGGGGGGTGGGCACCGGGGAGCTGTTTTTT.